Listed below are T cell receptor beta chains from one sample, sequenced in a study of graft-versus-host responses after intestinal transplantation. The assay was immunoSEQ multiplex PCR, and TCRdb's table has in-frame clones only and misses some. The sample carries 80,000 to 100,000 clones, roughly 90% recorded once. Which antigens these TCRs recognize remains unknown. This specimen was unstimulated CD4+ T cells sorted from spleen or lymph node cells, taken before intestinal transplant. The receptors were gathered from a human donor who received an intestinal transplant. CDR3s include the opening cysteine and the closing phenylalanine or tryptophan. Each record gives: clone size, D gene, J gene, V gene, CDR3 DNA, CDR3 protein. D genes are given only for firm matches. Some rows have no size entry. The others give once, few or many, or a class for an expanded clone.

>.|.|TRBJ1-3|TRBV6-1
TGTGCCAGCCGTCTCGGCGGAGCCTCTGGAAACACCATATATTTT
CASRLGGASGNTIYF
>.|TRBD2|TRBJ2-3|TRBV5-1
TGCGCCAGCAGCTTGGGACTAGCGGGGGCCACAGATACGCAGTATTTT
CASSLGLAGATDTQYF
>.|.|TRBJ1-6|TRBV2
TGTGCCAGCTGCGGGCAGGGGTATAATTCACCCCTCCACTTT
CASCGQGYNSPLHF
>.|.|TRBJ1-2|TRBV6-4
TGTGCCAGCAGTGATGGGGGGACGGGATCCTATGGCTACACCTTC
CASSDGGTGSYGYTF
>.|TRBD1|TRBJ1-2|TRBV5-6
TGTGCCAGCAGCCTTGAACACAGGGGGGCTGGCTACACCTTC
CASSLEHRGAGYTF
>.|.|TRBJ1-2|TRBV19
TGTGCCAGTAGTATAGTTTCGCAATCCGGCTATGGCTACACCTTC
CASSIVSQSGYGYTF
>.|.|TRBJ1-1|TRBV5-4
TGTGCGAACTCAGGGACACCGAACACTGAAGCTTTCTTT
CANSGTPNTEAFF
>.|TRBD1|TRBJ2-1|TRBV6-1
TGTGCCAGCCTGACCCGGGACAGCTACAATGAGCAGTTCTTC
CASLTRDSYNEQFF
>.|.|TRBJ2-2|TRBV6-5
TGTGCCAGCAGGGGCAGGGGTTTTGACACCGGGGAGCTGTTTTTT
CASRGRGFDTGELFF
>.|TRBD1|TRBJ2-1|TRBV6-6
TGTGCCAGCAGCCCGGACAGGGGGCCGAATGAGCAGTTCTTC
CASSPDRGPNEQFF
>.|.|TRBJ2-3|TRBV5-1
TGCGCCAGCAGCTTTGGGCATCCCACAGATACGCAGTATTTT
CASSFGHPTDTQYF
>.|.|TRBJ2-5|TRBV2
TGTGCCACCAGGGGGGGGCTCAGGGAGACCCAGTACTTC
CATRGGLRETQYF
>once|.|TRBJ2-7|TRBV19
TGTGCCAGTAGTATGGACAGCTCCTACGAGCAGTACTTC
CASSMDSSYEQYF
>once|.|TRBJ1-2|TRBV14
TGTGCCAGCAGCCAAGATGGGAGGTATTCGGGCTACACCTTC
CASSQDGRYSGYTF
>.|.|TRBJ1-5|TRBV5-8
TGTGCCAGCAGCCGCGGGACCCCCAGGTCGGGCAATCAGCCCCAGCATTTT
CASSRGTPRSGNQPQHF
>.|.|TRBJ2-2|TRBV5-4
TGTGCCAGCACCCTCGCAGGGAACACCGGGGAGCTGTTTTTT
CASTLAGNTGELFF
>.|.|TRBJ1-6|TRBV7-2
TGTGCCAGCAGCTTAGCGGCCCCCACAGTGCCCCTCCACTTT
CASSLAAPTVPLHF
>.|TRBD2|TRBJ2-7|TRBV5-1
TGCGCCAGCAGCTTGGCCGGGACTAGCGGGGGCGGCAGGCAGTACTTC
CASSLAGTSGGGRQYF
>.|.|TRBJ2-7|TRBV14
TGTGCCAGCAGCAACAGGGGAGGAAGCTACGAGCAGTACTTC
CASSNRGGSYEQYF
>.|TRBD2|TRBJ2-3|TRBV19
TGTGCCAGTAGAGCCCCGGGGGGGCCTTCCACAGATACGCAGTATTTT
CASRAPGGPSTDTQYF
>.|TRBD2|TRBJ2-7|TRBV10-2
TGCGCCAGCTACCTCCCGGGCGGGGGGGCCTACGAGCAGTACTTC
CASYLPGGGAYEQYF
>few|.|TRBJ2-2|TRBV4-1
TGCGCCAGCAGCCGGTCCATGACTAGTTCTGGCGGGGAGCTGTTTTTT
CASSRSMTSSGGELFF
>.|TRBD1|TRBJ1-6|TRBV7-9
TGTGCCAGCAGCTTACGGGACAGGGGGCTCTCACCCCTCCACTTT
CASSLRDRGLSPLHF
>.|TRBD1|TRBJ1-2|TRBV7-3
TGTGCCAGCAGCCTTACAGGGGGACGAGGCTACACCTTC
CASSLTGGRGYTF
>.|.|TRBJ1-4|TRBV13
TGTGCCAGCAGCGGCCGAGGGACTAATGAAAAACTGTTTTTT
CASSGRGTNEKLFF
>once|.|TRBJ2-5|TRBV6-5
TGTGCCAGCAGTTACCGGGGGTACCAAGAGACCCAGTACTTC
CASSYRGYQETQYF
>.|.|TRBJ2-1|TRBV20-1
TGCAGTGCCCCCGACAACAATGAGCAGTTCTTC
CSAPDNNEQFF
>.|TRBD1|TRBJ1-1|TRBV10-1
TGCGCCAGCAGTGAGTCGACTCTAGTGGGACAGAAAGCTTTCTTT
CASSESTLVGQKAFF
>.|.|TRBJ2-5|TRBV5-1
TGCGCCAGCAGTTCGGGACTTCTACAAGAGACCCAGTACTTC
CASSSGLLQETQYF
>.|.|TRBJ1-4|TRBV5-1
TGCGCCAGCAGCTTGGTCCAGGCCGCAACTAATGAAAAACTGTTTTTT
CASSLVQAATNEKLFF
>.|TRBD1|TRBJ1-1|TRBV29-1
TGCAGCATGGGGACAGGGACTAACACTGAAGCTTTCTTT
CSMGTGTNTEAFF
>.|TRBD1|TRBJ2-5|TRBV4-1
TGCGCCAGCAGCCAAGGGGCCACAGGGGGCTGGATGGAGACCCAGTACTTC
CASSQGATGGWMETQYF
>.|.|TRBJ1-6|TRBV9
TGTGCCAGCAACCTTGGGGGCCCTAATTCACCCCTCCACTTT
CASNLGGPNSPLHF
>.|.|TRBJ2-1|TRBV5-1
TGCGCCAGCAGCTTGGTGCAGTTAAGTGAGCAGTTCTTC
CASSLVQLSEQFF
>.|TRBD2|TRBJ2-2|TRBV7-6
TGTGCCAGCAGCTTAAGTGGACTAGCGGGGAACACCGGGGAGCTGTTTTTT
CASSLSGLAGNTGELFF
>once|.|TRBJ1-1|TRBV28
TGTGCCAGCAGTCTAACCCGACAGGCTAAAGCTTTCTTT
CASSLTRQAKAFF
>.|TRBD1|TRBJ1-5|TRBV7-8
TGTGCCAGCAGTCAAAAACCGGGACAGGGGGCAGGGAATCAGCCCCAGCATTTT
CASSQKPGQGAGNQPQHF
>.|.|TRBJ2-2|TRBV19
TGTGCCAGTAATAAACGGGTGGACGGGGAGCTGTTTTTT
CASNKRVDGELFF
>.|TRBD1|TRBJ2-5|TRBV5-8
TGTGCCAGCAGCTCGAATCCGGGACAGGGTGCAGAGACCCAGTACTTC
CASSSNPGQGAETQYF
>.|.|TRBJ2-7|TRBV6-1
TGTGCCAGCAGACAGGGCGGAACCTACGAGCAGTACTTC
CASRQGGTYEQYF
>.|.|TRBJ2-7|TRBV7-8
TGTGCCAGCAGCCGGACAGCCTCCTACGAGCAGTACTTC
CASSRTASYEQYF
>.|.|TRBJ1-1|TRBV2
TGTGCCAGCAGGCCCGGGGGGAGCACTGAAGCTTTCTTT
CASRPGGSTEAFF
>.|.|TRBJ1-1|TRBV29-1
TGCAGCGTTGCGACAGTGAACACTGAAGCTTTCTTT
CSVATVNTEAFF
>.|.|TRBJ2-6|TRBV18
TGTGCCAGCTCACCACCCCAAACAGGGTCTGGGGCCAACGTCCTGACTTTC
CASSPPQTGSGANVLTF
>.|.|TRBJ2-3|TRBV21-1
TGTGCCAGCAGAGCACAGGGTATCACAGATACGCAGTATTTT
CASRAQGITDTQYF
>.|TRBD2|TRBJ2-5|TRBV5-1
TGCGCCAGCAGTGCCGGGGCGGGGGGGCAAGAGACCCAGTACTTC
CASSAGAGGQETQYF
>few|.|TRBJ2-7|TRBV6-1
TGTGCCAGCACCCAGAACCAGGGCGAGCAGTACTTC
CASTQNQGEQYF
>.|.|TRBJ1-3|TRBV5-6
TGTGCCAGCAGCTTTCCCCGGGCGGGGCCTGGAAACACCATATATTTT
CASSFPRAGPGNTIYF
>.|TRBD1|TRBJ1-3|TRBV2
TGTGCCAGCATGGGCAGGGGGCACACCATATATTTT
CASMGRGHTIYF
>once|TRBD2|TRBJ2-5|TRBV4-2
TGTGCCAGCAGCCAAGACTCCTCTTTTAGCGGGGGAGAGACCCAGTACTTC
CASSQDSSFSGGETQYF
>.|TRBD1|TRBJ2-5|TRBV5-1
TGCGCCAGCAGCTTGGAAGGGGGCCGGGAGACCCAGTACTTC
CASSLEGGRETQYF
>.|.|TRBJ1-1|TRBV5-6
TGTGCCAGCAGCCCTACAGGGTTTTACACTGAAGCTTTCTTT
CASSPTGFYTEAFF
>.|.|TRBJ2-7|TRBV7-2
TGTGCCAGCAGTCGGACAGTGGCCTACGAGCAGTACTTC
CASSRTVAYEQYF